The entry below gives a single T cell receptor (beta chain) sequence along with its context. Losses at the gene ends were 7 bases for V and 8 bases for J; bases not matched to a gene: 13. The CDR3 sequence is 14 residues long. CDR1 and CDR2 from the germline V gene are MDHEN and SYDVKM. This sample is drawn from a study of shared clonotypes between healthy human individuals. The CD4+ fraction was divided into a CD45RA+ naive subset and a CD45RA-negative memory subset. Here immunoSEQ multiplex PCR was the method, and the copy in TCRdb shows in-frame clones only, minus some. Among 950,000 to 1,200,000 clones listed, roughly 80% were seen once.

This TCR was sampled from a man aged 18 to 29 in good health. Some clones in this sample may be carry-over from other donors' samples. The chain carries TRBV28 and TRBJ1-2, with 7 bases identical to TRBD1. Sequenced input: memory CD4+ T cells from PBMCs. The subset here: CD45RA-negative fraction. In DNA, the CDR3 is TGTGCCAGCAAAGAGGGCGGGACAGCCTTGGGCTACACCTTC. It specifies CASKEGGTALGYTF.